Listed here are 2 T cell receptor beta chains from one sample, sequenced in a study of technical replicates of blood from a handful of donors. Measured with immunoSEQ multiplex PCR; TCRdb has only the in-frame clones, and not every one. Seen here are 75,000 to 100,000 clones, roughly 96% observed once, and the top ten hold roughly 0.28%. Material for sequencing was T cells isolated from PBMCs. The receptors originated from a human donor in good health.

J is TRBJ2-1 and V is TRBV15; TRBD2 matches at 12 bases. The J segment lost 4 bases and the V segment lost 3 bases, leaving 16 bases of the junction unmatched. The CDR3 extends over 20 amino acids. CDR1 and CDR2 (germline): LNHNV, YYDKDF (reference sequence). CDR3 sequence: CATSRSRASGRGPSYNEQFF. CDR3 bases: TGTGCCACCAGCAGGAGTCGGGCTAGCGGGAGGGGACCCTCGTACAATGAGCAGTTCTTC.

This clone was recorded only once. The V and J genes are TRBV19 and TRBJ2-3, with a tentative D call TRBD2 (5 bases). CDR3 length: 15 residues. Trimming pared 2 bases from V and 3 bases from J, leaving 12 bases between. In germline, CDR1 is LNHDA, CDR2 SQIVND (reference sequence). The CDR3 protein is CASSIFTSGTDTQYF. CDR3 coding DNA: TGTGCCAGTAGTATATTCACTAGTGGGACAGATACGCAGTATTTT.